One sample yielded the 5 T cell receptor beta chains listed below, sequenced in a study of early T cells in non-severe SARS-CoV-2 infection. One entry per CDR3 protein, called by TCRdb with MiXCR from the 5' RACE reads. Of about 120,000 distinct CDR3 sequences in the sample, roughly 13% are singletons; the top ten hold 3% to 4.5%. Sequencing was performed on whole blood, taken at baseline. The receptors originated from an adult who was a healthcare worker with PCR-confirmed SARS-CoV-2 infection or an uninfected control (not recorded which).

V and J are TRBV2 and TRBJ1-4; D might be TRBD1 (5 bases). The V end was cut by 6 bases, the J end by 8 bases, with 16 bases between. The CDR3 is made up of 14 amino acids. Germline loops: CDR1 SNHLY, CDR2 FYNNEI. The CDR3 coding sequence is TGTGCCAGCAGCCTGCAGGGAGAAGGGGAAAAACTGTTTTTT. Translation gives CASSLQGEGEKLFF.

The chain combines TRBV12-3 or TRBV12-4 with TRBJ1-1, with D possibly TRBD1 on 5 matching bases. The CDR3 has 13 residues. Trimming took off 7 bases at V and 7 bases at J, with 16 bases between the two ends. The CDR3: CASTTDWGGEAFF. CDR3 bases: TGTGCCAGCACCACCGACTGGGGGGGTGAAGCTTTCTTT.

The V call is TRBV7-9, the J call TRBJ2-7, with 8 bases that match TRBD1. V shed 4 bases and J 7 bases; nucleotides not matched to a gene: 18. The germline V gene encodes CDR1 SEHNR and CDR2 FQNEAQ (reference sequence). CDR3 length: 17 residues. CDR3 loop: CASSSEPRTGSPGEQYF. The CDR3, as DNA: TGTGCCAGCAGCTCTGAACCGCGGACAGGGAGTCCCGGGGAGCAGTACTTC.

This clonotype has more than one count but fewer than ten. J is TRBJ2-7 and V is TRBV19, with a weak D call TRBD1 (6 bases). Germline CDR1 and CDR2: LNHDA and SQIVND (reference sequence). The CDR3 is made up of 13 amino acids. V lost 5 bases, J lost 5 bases, and 13 bases lay in between. The CDR3 is CASSRTDRDEQYF. DNA of the CDR3: TGTGCCAGTAGTCGGACAGACCGAGACGAGCAGTACTTC.

The gene calls are TRBV5-1 and TRBJ2-3; D is unresolved. CDR1 is SGHRS, CDR2 YFSETQ, per germline. The CDR3 loop spans 15 amino acids. V was trimmed by 4 bases and J by 3 bases, leaving 15 bases between them. CDR3 residues: CASSMDLGLTDTQYF. For the CDR3, the DNA is TGCGCCAGCAGCATGGACCTGGGCCTTACAGATACGCAGTATTTT.